Listed below are T cell receptor beta chains from one sample, sequenced in a study of post-analysis software for immune sequencing data. TCRdb used MiXCR to reprocess the PCR reads, holding one entry per CDR3 protein. In the table there are roughly 200,000 distinct CDR3 sequences, 29% of which are singletons. The sample taken for sequencing was blood. The receptors derive from a girl aged 2-17 years with multiple sclerosis. The conserved cysteine and the conserved F or W are not part of the CDR3 here.

j_gene,v_gene,CDR3aa
TRBJ2-7,TRBV28,ASSPGVSEQY
TRBJ2-5,TRBV12-3/TRBV12-4,ASSQTGTETQY
TRBJ1-1,TRBV12-3/TRBV12-4,ASSSFDVNTEAF
TRBJ1-5,TRBV7-8,ASSLWGGHSNQPQH
TRBJ1-5,TRBV6-6,ASGLTVRQPQH
TRBJ2-7,TRBV6-1,ASRGLAASYEQY
TRBJ1-1,TRBV5-1,ASSLDREGTEAF
TRBJ2-3,TRBV9,VSSGDTQY
TRBJ2-3,TRBV7-9,ASKAADTQY
TRBJ2-3,TRBV4-2,ASSQDSTDTQY
TRBJ1-2,TRBV28,ASSPQGTGLYGYT
TRBJ1-1,TRBV7-9,ASSLYGTQGTEAF
TRBJ2-3,TRBV6-1,ASSDPPGTGGWSGDTQY
TRBJ2-3,TRBV25-1,ASSDRLAGGTSTDTQY
TRBJ2-1,TRBV12-3/TRBV12-4,ASSLGWTGGSVNEQF
TRBJ1-5,TRBV12-3/TRBV12-4,ASSFGLNNQPQH
TRBJ1-4,TRBV5-1,ASSARTGHNEKLF
TRBJ2-1,TRBV3-1,ASSQEWQGAGEQF
TRBJ1-1,TRBV18,ASSPSSAPLAEAF
TRBJ2-7,TRBV15,ATSRGPNNEQY
TRBJ2-1,TRBV4-1,ASSPGLMSSYNEQF
TRBJ2-1,TRBV6-2/TRBV6-3,ASSYSGSGGNEQF
TRBJ1-2,TRBV6-5,ASSYRGLRGYT
TRBJ2-2,TRBV4-1,ASSQPDRGMGTGELF
TRBJ1-5,TRBV20-1,SATRSGQGRNQPQH
TRBJ2-1,TRBV12-3/TRBV12-4,ASSFSLVGYNEQF
TRBJ1-1,TRBV5-1,ASSSGQGYQAF
TRBJ1-5,TRBV5-8,ASSLVGSYSNQPQH
TRBJ2-7,TRBV20-1,SASRAGGDYEQY
TRBJ1-5,TRBV4-1,ASSQAGNSNRPQH
TRBJ2-3,TRBV20-1,SELGKGGDTQY
NA,TRBV20-1,SANPRLEETQY
TRBJ2-3,TRBV6-1,ASRRDTHTDTQY
TRBJ1-1,TRBV12-3/TRBV12-4,ASSFAANTEAF
TRBJ2-5,TRBV28,ASISTGETQY
TRBJ2-4,TRBV28,ASSSKNREFGNIRY
TRBJ2-3,TRBV11-2,ASSLGQTLFTDTQY
TRBJ2-2,TRBV10-1,ASNHNTGELF
TRBJ2-7,TRBV4-2,ASSQEDSFSYEQY
TRBJ2-7,TRBV10-3,AISVRARAVEQY
TRBJ1-5,TRBV30,AYNRGKGQPQH
TRBJ2-2,TRBV5-1,ASSDPIGTGELF
TRBJ2-3,TRBV6-5,ASRSPDTQY
TRBJ2-6,TRBV18,PSSPTQGGANVLT
TRBJ1-1,TRBV28,ASSHGGNTEAF
TRBJ1-1,TRBV5-1,ASSPRPHLGQGTNTEAF
TRBJ1-2,TRBV6-2/TRBV6-3,ASSPQAGYGYT
TRBJ2-7,TRBV12-3/TRBV12-4,ASTSTGVEQY
TRBJ2-2,TRBV24-1,ATSDGGPSGELF
TRBJ1-5,TRBV18,ASSPGGIQPQH
TRBJ1-2,TRBV7-9,ASSLQGLHT
TRBJ2-3,TRBV12-3/TRBV12-4,ASSLHPRDTQY
TRBJ1-5,TRBV20-1,SASDFRSGNQPQH
TRBJ2-1,TRBV27,ASSSGGTYNEQF